This T cell receptor beta chain was documented in a study of blood T cell repertoires in COVID-19. The ends were cut back, 1 base at V and 6 bases at J, with 7 bases in the middle. Germline CDR1 is MDHEN and CDR2 is SYDVKM. The CDR3 is 12 residues long. Sequenced by immunoSEQ multiplex PCR; TCRdb stores in-frame clones only, minus some. The sample holds over 45,000 clones; less than 85% are singletons and the top ten take roughly 13%. The clonotype comes from a human donor in a cohort sampled during active COVID-19. The sequenced sample was peripheral blood. The chain joins TRBV28 to TRBJ2-7, with D possibly matching TRBD2 (5 bases). The CDR3, as DNA: TGTGCCAGCAGTTTATTCGGGGTCGAGCAGTACTTC. Protein product: CASSLFGVEQYF.